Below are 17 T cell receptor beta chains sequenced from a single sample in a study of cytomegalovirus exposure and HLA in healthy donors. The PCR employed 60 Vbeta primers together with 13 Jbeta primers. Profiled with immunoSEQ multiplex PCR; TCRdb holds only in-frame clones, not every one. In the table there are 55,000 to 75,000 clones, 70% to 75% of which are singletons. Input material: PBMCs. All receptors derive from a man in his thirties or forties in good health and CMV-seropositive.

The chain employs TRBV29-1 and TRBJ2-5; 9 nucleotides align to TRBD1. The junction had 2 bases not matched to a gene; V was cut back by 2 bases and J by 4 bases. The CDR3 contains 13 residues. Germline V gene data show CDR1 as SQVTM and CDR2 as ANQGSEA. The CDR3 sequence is CSVEKTGGETQYF. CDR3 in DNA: TGCAGCGTTGAAAAGACAGGGGGAGAGACCCAGTACTTC.

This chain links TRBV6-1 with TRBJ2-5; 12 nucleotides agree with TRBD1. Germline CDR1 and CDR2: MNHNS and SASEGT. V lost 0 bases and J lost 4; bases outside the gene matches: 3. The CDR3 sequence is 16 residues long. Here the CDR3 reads CASSEAGTGGPETQYF. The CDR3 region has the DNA TGTGCCAGCAGTGAAGCAGGGACAGGGGGCCCAGAGACCCAGTACTTC.

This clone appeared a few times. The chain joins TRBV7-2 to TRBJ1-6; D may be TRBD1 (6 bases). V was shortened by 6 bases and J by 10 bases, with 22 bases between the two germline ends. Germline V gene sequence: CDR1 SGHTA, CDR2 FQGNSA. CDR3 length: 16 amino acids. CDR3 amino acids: CASRSVKQGMGSPLHF. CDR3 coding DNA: TGTGCCAGCAGATCAGTCAAACAGGGCATGGGGTCACCCCTCCACTTT.

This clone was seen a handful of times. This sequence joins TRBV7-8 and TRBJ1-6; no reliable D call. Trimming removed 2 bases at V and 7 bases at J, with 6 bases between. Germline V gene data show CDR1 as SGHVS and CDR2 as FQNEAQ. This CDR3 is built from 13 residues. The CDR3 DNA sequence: TGTGCCAGCAGCTTATACCAGAATTCACCCCTCCACTTT. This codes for CASSLYQNSPLHF.

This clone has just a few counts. The CDR3 DNA follows: TGTGCCAGCTCACCACGGAAAGACGGGACAGTCATCAACGAGCAGTACTTC. Protein sequence: CASSPRKDGTVINEQYF. This rearrangement joins TRBV18 to TRBJ2-7; 7 positions agree with TRBD1. The CDR3 sequence is 17 residues long. The V gene end was trimmed by 1 base and the J gene end by 5 bases; junction bases not matched to a gene: 14. Germline lookup yields CDR1 KGHSH and CDR2 LQKENI.

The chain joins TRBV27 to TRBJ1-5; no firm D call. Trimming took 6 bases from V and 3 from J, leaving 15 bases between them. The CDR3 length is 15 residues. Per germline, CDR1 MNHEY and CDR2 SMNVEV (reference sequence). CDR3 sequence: CASSSSTLFNQPQHF. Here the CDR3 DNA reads TGTGCCAGCAGCTCCTCGACATTGTTCAATCAGCCCCAGCATTTT.

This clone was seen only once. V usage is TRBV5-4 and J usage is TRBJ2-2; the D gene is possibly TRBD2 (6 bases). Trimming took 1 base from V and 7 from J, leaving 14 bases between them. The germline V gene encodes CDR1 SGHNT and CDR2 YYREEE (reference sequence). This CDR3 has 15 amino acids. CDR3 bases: TGTGCCAGCAGCTTGTGGGGTGGGAGGATCGGGGAGCTGTTTTTT. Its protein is CASSLWGGRIGELFF.

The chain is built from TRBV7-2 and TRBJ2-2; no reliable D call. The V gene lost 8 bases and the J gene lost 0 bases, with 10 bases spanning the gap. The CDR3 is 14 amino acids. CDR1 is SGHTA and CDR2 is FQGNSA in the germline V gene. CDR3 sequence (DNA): TGTGCCAGCTTCGGGTTCGCGAACACCGGGGAGCTGTTTTTT. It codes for CASFGFANTGELFF.

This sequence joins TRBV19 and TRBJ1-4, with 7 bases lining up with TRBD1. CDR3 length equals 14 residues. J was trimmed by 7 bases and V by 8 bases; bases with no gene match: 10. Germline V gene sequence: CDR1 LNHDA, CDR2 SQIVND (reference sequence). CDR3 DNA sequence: TGTGCCAGTTTTAACAGGGGAAGAGGTGAAAAACTGTTTTTT. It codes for CASFNRGRGEKLFF. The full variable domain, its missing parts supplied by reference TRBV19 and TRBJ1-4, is DGGITQSPKYLFRKEGQNVTLSCEQNLNHDAMYWYRQDPGQGLRLIYYSQIVNDFQKGDIAEGYSVSREKKESFPLTVTSAQKNPTAFYLCASFNRGRGEKLFFGSGTQLSVL.

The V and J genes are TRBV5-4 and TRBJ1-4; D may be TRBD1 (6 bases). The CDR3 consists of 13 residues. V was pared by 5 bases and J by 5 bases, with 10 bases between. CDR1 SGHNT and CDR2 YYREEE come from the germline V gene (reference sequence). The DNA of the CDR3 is TGTGCCAGCAGTTCTGACAGGAATGAAAAACTGTTTTTT. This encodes CASSSDRNEKLFF.

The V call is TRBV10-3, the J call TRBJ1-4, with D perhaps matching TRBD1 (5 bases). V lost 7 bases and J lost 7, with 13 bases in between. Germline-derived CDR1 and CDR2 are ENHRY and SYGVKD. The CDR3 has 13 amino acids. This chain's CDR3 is CAITPGRGEKLFF. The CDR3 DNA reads TGTGCCATCACCCCAGGGAGGGGTGAAAAACTGTTTTTT.

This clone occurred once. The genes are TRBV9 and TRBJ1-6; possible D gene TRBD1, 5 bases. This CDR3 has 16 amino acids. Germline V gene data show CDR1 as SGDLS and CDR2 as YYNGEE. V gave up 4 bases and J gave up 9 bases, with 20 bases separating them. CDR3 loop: CASSPSGVRGISPLHF. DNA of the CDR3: TGTGCCAGCAGCCCCTCGGGGGTGCGGGGAATTTCACCCCTCCACTTT.

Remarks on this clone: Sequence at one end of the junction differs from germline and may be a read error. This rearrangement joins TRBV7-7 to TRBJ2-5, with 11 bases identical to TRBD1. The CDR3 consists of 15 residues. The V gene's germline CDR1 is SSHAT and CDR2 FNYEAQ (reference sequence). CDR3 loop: CASSLGWTGGETQYF. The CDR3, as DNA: TGTGCTAGCAGCTTAGGTTGGACAGGGGGCGAGACCCAGTACTTC.

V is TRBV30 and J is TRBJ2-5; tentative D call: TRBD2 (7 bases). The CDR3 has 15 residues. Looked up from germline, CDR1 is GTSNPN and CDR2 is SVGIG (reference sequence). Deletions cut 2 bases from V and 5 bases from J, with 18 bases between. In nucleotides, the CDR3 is TGTGCCTGGAGTCCAGTGGGGGGGGCTCGGGAGACCCAGTACTTC. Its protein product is CAWSPVGGARETQYF.

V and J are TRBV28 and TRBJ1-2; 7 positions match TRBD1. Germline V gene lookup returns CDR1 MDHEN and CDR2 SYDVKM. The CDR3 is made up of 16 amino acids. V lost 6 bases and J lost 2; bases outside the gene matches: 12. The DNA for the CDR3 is TGTGCCAGCAGCTCCGACAGGGTGGAGTGGAACTATGGCTACACCTTC. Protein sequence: CASSSDRVEWNYGYTF.

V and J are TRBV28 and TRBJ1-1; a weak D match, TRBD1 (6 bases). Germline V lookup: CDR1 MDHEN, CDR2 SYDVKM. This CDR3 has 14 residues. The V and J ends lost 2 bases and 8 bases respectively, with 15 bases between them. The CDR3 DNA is TGTGCCAGCAGTTTACGTAACAGGGTAGACGAAGCTTTCTTT. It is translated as CASSLRNRVDEAFF. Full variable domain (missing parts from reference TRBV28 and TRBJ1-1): DVKVTQSSRYLVKRTGEKVFLECVQDMDHENMFWYRQDPGLGLRLIYFSYDVKMKEKGDIPEGYSVSREKKERFSLILESASTNQTSMYLCASSLRNRVDEAFFGQGTRLTVV.

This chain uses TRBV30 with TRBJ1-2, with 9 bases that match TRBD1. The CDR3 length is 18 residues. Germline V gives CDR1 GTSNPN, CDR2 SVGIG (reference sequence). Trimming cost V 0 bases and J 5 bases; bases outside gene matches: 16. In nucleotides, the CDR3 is TGTGCCTGGAGTGTACGGAGACAGGGGGGAATAGTAGGGTATGGCTACACCTTC. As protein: CAWSVRRQGGIVGYGYTF.